This T cell receptor beta chain was profiled in a study of blood T cells in healthy people across ages. The donors, healthy Caucasians from Russia, were aged about 6 to 95. Regarding this clonotype: Its antigen remains unknown.

Study findings and constraints: Getting older went along with TCR beta diversity per million T cells dropping roughly linearly.

A second PCR, run for roughly 7 to 11 cycles, used a sample-barcoded 5' primer plus a J-beta primer mix. TCRdb passed the 5' RACE reads through MiXCR, listing each CDR3 protein once. The profile shows roughly 1.9 million distinct CDR3 sequences, approximately 40% of them singletons. CDR1 and CDR2 (germline): SGHRS, YFSETQ. V shed 1 base and J shed 0 bases, with 8 bases lying between them. This CDR3 is 16 amino acids long. This chain connects TRBV5-1 to TRBJ2-6; D remains unclear. This TCR was sampled from a human donor in good health. Input material: blood. CDR3 DNA sequence: TGCGCCAGCAGCTTGCCACAGAGCTCTGGGGCCAACGTCCTGACTTTC. It translates to CASSLPQSSGANVLTF.